These T cell receptor beta chains were read from a single sample in a study of regulatory T cells in long-lasting Graves disease. One entry per CDR3 protein results from TCRdb running MiXCR on the multiplex PCR reads. The data contain some 410,000 distinct CDR3 sequences, roughly 15% of them seen just once; the ten biggest clones take up around 11%. The data also belong to a second study, concerning T cells in Graves' hyperthyroidism and ophthalmopathy.

Material: peripheral blood mononuclear cells (PBMCs), obtained at new diagnosis, from a patient treated with antithyroid drugs. The receptors shown here come from a woman in her twenties or thirties with Graves disease. Both conserved end residues are part of each CDR3. The D gene is left open where the match is weak. Clone size is not always given. Where it is, it says once, few, many or a class for expanded clones.

D	V	size	J	DNA	CDR3
.	TRBV20-1	.	TRBJ2-5	TGCAGTGCTAGAGATCGGGCAGGGGCGGGGGAGACCCAGTACTTC	CSARDRAGAGETQYF
TRBD1	TRBV15	.	TRBJ1-4	TGTGCCACCAGCAGCTTATTAGGGGGCGCGATTAATGAAAAACTGTTTTTT	CATSSLLGGAINEKLFF
.	TRBV29-1	few	TRBJ2-1	TGCAGCGTCGAACCCCCCCCCGGGACCCGCAATGAGCAGTTCTTC	CSVEPPPGTRNEQFF
TRBD1	TRBV28	many	TRBJ2-1	TGTGCCAGCCACCTGGGCCAGGGGGCCTACAATGAGCAGTTCTTC	CASHLGQGAYNEQFF
.	TRBV5-1	few	TRBJ2-7	TGCGCCAGCAGACCCTTCTCAGGACAGCTCTCCTACGAGCAGTACTTC	CASRPFSGQLSYEQYF
.	TRBV3-1	many	TRBJ1-6	TGTGCCAGCAGCCAATCACGGTCCTCACCCCTCCACTTT	CASSQSRSSPLHF
TRBD2	TRBV28	many	TRBJ2-7	TGTGCCAGCAGTTGGGGCGGGAGCGAATACGAGCAGTACTTC	CASSWGGSEYEQYF
.	TRBV11-2	many	TRBJ1-2	TGTGCCAGCAGCCCGGGACGGAGGGGCTATGGCTACACCTTC	CASSPGRRGYGYTF
.	TRBV7-9	.	TRBJ1-1	TGTGCCAGCAGCTTAAGTTCGGGCACTGAAGCTTTCTTT	CASSLSSGTEAFF
.	TRBV20-1	many	TRBJ1-3	TGCAGTGCTAGAGGCGGGAGTGGAAACACCATATATTTT	CSARGGSGNTIYF
TRBD2	TRBV30	many	TRBJ2-3	TGTGCCTGGAGTAAAACCGGGACTAGCGGGAGTGATACGCAGTATTTT	CAWSKTGTSGSDTQYF
TRBD1	TRBV24-1	few	TRBJ1-5	TGTGCCACCAGTGACCAGAACAGGGGACTTAGCAATCAGCCCCAGCATTTT	CATSDQNRGLSNQPQHF
TRBD2	TRBV28	many	TRBJ2-3	TGTGCCAGCAGTTTTCCTAGCGGGAGGCCCCGGAGCACAGATACGCAGTATTTT	CASSFPSGRPRSTDTQYF
.	TRBV7-2	many	TRBJ2-3	TGTGCCAGCAGCTTAGCTGTGACTAGACCAGATACGCAGTATTTT	CASSLAVTRPDTQYF
.	TRBV27	.	TRBJ2-1	TGTGCCAGCAGTTTGGGGGTCCCGGGATACAATGAGCAGTTCTTC	CASSLGVPGYNEQFF
.	TRBV7-8	many	TRBJ2-7	TGTGCCAGCAGCTTTCCCCTCCGGGGCCTCTCCTACGAGCAGTACTTC	CASSFPLRGLSYEQYF
.	TRBV4-1	many	TRBJ2-7	TGCGCCAGCAGCCTGACCCGGGCTTTCGAGCAGTACTTC	CASSLTRAFEQYF
.	TRBV28	many	TRBJ2-7	TGTGCCAGCACCAACCTTCTCTCGGCAGGGGCAACCTACGAGCAGTACTTC	CASTNLLSAGATYEQYF
.	TRBV28	.	TRBJ1-1	TGTGCCAGCAGTTTAAATGGCATAGGGGCGGGTGAACGCACTGAAGCTTTCTTT	CASSLNGIGAGERTEAFF
.	TRBV5-1	.	TRBJ2-7	TGCGCCAGCAGCTTGGAACGAAGGGTCGAGCAGTACTTC	CASSLERRVEQYF
TRBD2	TRBV9	.	TRBJ2-1	TGTGCCAGCAGCGTAGAGGATAGCGGGACGTACAATGAGCGGTTCTTC	CASSVEDSGTYNERFF
.	TRBV10-3	many	TRBJ2-3	TGTGCCATCGGTGAGAGAGCCAGGGTCTCGAGCACAGATACGCAGTATTTT	CAIGERARVSSTDTQYF
TRBD2	TRBV2	.	TRBJ2-3	TGTGCCAGCAGTGGGACTAGCGGGAGAGTCACAGATACGCAGTATTTT	CASSGTSGRVTDTQYF
TRBD2	TRBV11-2	few	TRBJ2-1	TGTGCCAGCAGCTTGGGCCAGGGGAGCGGGACTAGCGGGAGTGAGCAGTTCTTC	CASSLGQGSGTSGSEQFF
.	TRBV12-3/TRBV12-4	many	TRBJ2-1	TGTGCCAGCAGTTTACCTGGGACTTACTACAATGAGCAGTTCTTC	CASSLPGTYYNEQFF
TRBD2	TRBV7-9	.	TRBJ2-7	TGTGCCAGCAGCCCCGGGGCAGCGGGGACCTACGAGCAGTACTTC	CASSPGAAGTYEQYF